This T cell receptor beta chain derives from a study of cytomegalovirus exposure and HLA in healthy donors. About the study: Earlier results showed 90 million to 120 million unique TCR beta sequences derived from approximately 170 million T cells.

PCR amplification relied on 60 Vbeta primers (plus 13 Jbeta primers). The protocol was immunoSEQ multiplex PCR, while the TCRdb copy is restricted to in-frame clones and leaves out a portion. The table for this sample gives approximately 38,000 clones. Study-wide points: According to a later analysis, donors in an Asian-associated ancestry cluster reportedly had fewer N-insertions than the roughly 630-donor mean. An analysis that was carried out later associated some 17,000 TCR beta sequences with HLA alleles at 0.05 false discovery rate.

Concerning this clone itself: Its antigen is undetermined.

J gave up 5 bases and V 6 bases, and 7 bases lay outside the gene matches. This CDR3 contains 13 residues. The germline V gene encodes CDR1 SQVTM and CDR2 ANQGSEA. Sequences were obtained from PBMCs. The TCR was taken from a man aged 25-45 years in good health and CMV-seronegative. V and J are TRBV29-1 and TRBJ1-2; 9 bases match TRBD1. The CDR3 nucleotides are TGCAGCGTACAGGGGGCGGGGACTTATGGCTACACCTTC. Amino acid sequence: CSVQGAGTYGYTF.